The 14 T cell receptor beta chains reported below all come from one sample, sequenced in a study of T-cell reconstitution after alpha-beta-depleted transplantation in children. Using unique molecular identifiers, the investigators prepared the TCRbeta library. TCRdb independently ran MiXCR on the PCR reads; one entry per CDR3 protein. The sample lists some 840,000 distinct CDR3 sequences, 16% seen once, with 5% in the top ten. The material sequenced was PBMCs, mostly from graft donor cells, taken 360 days after TCRalphabeta/CD19-depleted stem cell transplant. The receptors were gathered from a male patient younger than 18 who had a stem cell transplant for acute lymphoblastic leukemia, so the T cells may come from the graft donor.

In regard to this clonotype: This may be a read error: a much more frequent sequence differs by one nucleotide. The chain links TRBV7-8 to TRBJ2-7; D remains ambiguous. The CDR3 runs 11 residues. The V gene lost 5 bases and the J gene lost 8 bases, with 10 bases spanning the gap. Germline V gives CDR1 SGHVS, CDR2 FQNEAQ. The CDR3 here is CASSPLNKQYF. The CDR3 coding sequence is TGTGCCAGCAGCCCTTTAAACAAGCAGTACTTC.

V is TRBV5-1 and J is TRBJ2-5; D possibly corresponds to TRBD2 (6 bases). CDR3 length equals 17 residues. The V and J ends lost 3 bases and 0 bases respectively, with 18 bases between them. In germline, CDR1 is SGHRS, CDR2 YFSETQ. This CDR3 reads CASSSGVGVGYQETQYF. CDR3 in DNA: TGCGCCAGCAGCTCGGGGGTAGGAGTCGGGTACCAAGAGACCCAGTACTTC.

This clonotype was seen at least ten times. The rearrangement links TRBV18 to TRBJ2-5, with D hard to call. CDR3 length: 13 amino acids. Trimming took 2 bases from V and 2 from J, leaving 6 bases between them. Germline loops: CDR1 KGHSH, CDR2 LQKENI. The CDR3: CASSPGRQETQYF. CDR3 nucleotides: TGTGCCAGCTCACCAGGCAGGCAAGAGACCCAGTACTTC.

The chain is built from TRBV27 and TRBJ2-7, with TRBD2 matching over 10 bases. This CDR3 spans 15 amino acids. The V segment lost 3 bases and the J segment 4 bases; nucleotides outside the gene matches: 6. The germline gives CDR1 MNHEY, CDR2 SMNVEV (reference sequence). As DNA, the CDR3 is TGTGCCAGCAGTTTTTCTAGCGGGAGTATGTACGAGCAGTACTTC. Protein sequence: CASSFSSGSMYEQYF.

The chain employs TRBV7-6 and TRBJ2-1; 7 nucleotides line up with TRBD2. Trimming cost V 2 bases and J 5 bases; bases outside gene matches: 12. Germline V gene data show CDR1 as SGHVS and CDR2 as FNYEAQ. This CDR3 contains 17 residues. The DNA of the CDR3 is TGTGCCAGCAGCTTATTCTTATCCGGAGCGGGGCACAATGAGCAGTTCTTC. Translated, it gives CASSLFLSGAGHNEQFF. The full variable domain, in which reference TRBV7-6 and TRBJ2-1 provide the parts outside the CDR3, is GAGVSQSPRYKVTKRGQDVALRCDPISGHVSLYWYRQALGQGPEFLTYFNYEAQQDKSGLPNDRFSAERPEGSISTLTIQRTEQRDSAMYRCASSLFLSGAGHNEQFFGPGTRLTVL.

In its sample, this clonotype was seen a few times. CDR3 sequence: CASSGGTGASGRNEQFF. In DNA form, the CDR3 reads TGCGCCAGCAGCGGGGGCACAGGCGCTAGCGGGAGGAATGAGCAGTTCTTC. This sequence joins TRBV5-1 and TRBJ2-1; 11 nucleotides align to TRBD2. Germline trimming cut 4 bases from V and 7 bases from J; bases unmatched to any gene: 13. Germline-derived CDR1 and CDR2 are SGHRS and YFSETQ. This CDR3 contains 17 residues.

This clonotype was detected only a few times. This sequence joins TRBV12-3 or TRBV12-4 and TRBJ2-5; D is uncertain. The V and J ends lost 0 bases and 2 bases respectively, with 10 bases between them. The CDR3 contains 15 residues. CDR3 protein: CASSLALNYQETQYF. CDR3 nucleotides: TGTGCCAGCAGTTTAGCGCTGAACTATCAAGAGACCCAGTACTTC.

This clonotype appeared many times. This chain links TRBV6-1 with TRBJ2-7; D is possibly TRBD1 or TRBD2 (6 bases each). Germline CDR1 and CDR2: MNHNS and SASEGT. Deletions cut 11 bases from V and 6 bases from J, with 29 bases between. The CDR3 consists of 16 residues. The CDR3 sequence is CALENQHQSKGGEQYF. CDR3 bases: TGTGCCCTGGAAAACCAACATCAATCGAAGGGGGGCGAGCAGTACTTC.

This clonotype has just a few counts. The rearrangement joins TRBV5-1 to TRBJ2-3; D unclear. Trimming cost V 3 bases and J 3 bases, with 11 bases left between them. This CDR3 is 14 amino acids long. The germline V gene has CDR1 SGHRS and CDR2 YFSETQ. CDR3 nucleotide sequence: TGCGCCAGCAGCTGGGCCCCTGGAACAGATACGCAGTATTTT. It specifies CASSWAPGTDTQYF.

V usage is TRBV12-3 or TRBV12-4 and J usage is TRBJ1-2, with TRBD1 identical over 7 bases. There are 14 residues in the CDR3. The J segment lost 6 bases and the V segment lost 3 bases, leaving 7 bases of the junction unmatched. CDR3 loop: CASSFHRGRNGYTF. In DNA form, the CDR3 reads TGTGCCAGCAGTTTTCACAGGGGTCGGAATGGCTACACCTTC.

This clonotype was counted only a few times. The chain has TRBV15 and TRBJ1-1; TRBD1 is a possible D gene (6 bases). Trimming cost V 5 bases and J 4 bases, with 11 bases left between them. Germline assignment: CDR1 LNHNV and CDR2 YYDKDF (reference sequence). This CDR3 spans 13 amino acids. The CDR3 nucleotides read TGTGCCACCAGCGGCCTCAGGGGCACTGAAGCTTTCTTT. It is translated as CATSGLRGTEAFF. Combining the CDR3 with reference TRBV15 and TRBJ1-1 gives the whole variable domain DAMVIQNPRYQVTQFGKPVTLSCSQTLNHNVMYWYQQKSSQAPKLLFHYYDKDFNNEADTPDNFQSRRPNTSFCFLDIRSPGLGDTAMYLCATSGLRGTEAFFGQGTRLTVV.

J is TRBJ1-2 and V is TRBV20-1; no firm D call. Germline CDR1 is DFQATT and CDR2 is SNEGSKA (reference sequence). The CDR3 runs to 16 residues. The germline V and J ends were trimmed by 1 base and 5 bases, with 20 bases remaining between them. In nucleotides, the CDR3 is TGCAGTGCTAGAGCTCTCCGGGCAGCCTTTTATTATGGCTACACCTTC. Amino acids: CSARALRAAFYYGYTF.

This clonotype was seen only a few times. This chain links TRBV6-5 with TRBJ1-1; no clear D. CDR3 length: 15 amino acids. Germline CDR1 reads MNHEY; CDR2 reads SVGAGI. Trimming took off 8 bases at V and 0 bases at J, with 16 bases between the two ends. CDR3 DNA: TGTGCCAGCGGCTACTTAGTATCCATGAACACTGAAGCTTTCTTT. This gives the protein CASGYLVSMNTEAFF.

Comments on this clonotype: A much larger clone sits a single nucleotide away, making a read error possible. The chain has TRBV4-1 and TRBJ2-6; unclear D gene. V lost 4 bases to trimming and J lost 0 bases, with 13 bases between them. The CDR3 is 17 residues long. Germline CDR1 reads MGHRA; CDR2 reads YSYEKL. CDR3 amino acids: CASSRDPVLSGANVLTF. In nucleotides, the CDR3 is TGCGCCAGCAGCCGAGATCCGGTACTCTCTGGGGCCAACGTCCTGACTTTC.